A single sample is the source of the 27 T cell receptor beta chains below, sequenced in a study of CD8 T cells in ankylosing spondylitis. TCRdb reprocessed the 5' RACE reads via MiXCR and lists one record per CDR3 protein. The sample lists 500,000 or so distinct CDR3 sequences, roughly 5.3% seen once, with 3% to 4% in the top ten. Study outcomes and limitations: A TCR beta motif made of fewer than ten highly homologous variants seemed typical of ankylosing spondylitis blood.

Their antigens are not known. Sequencing was performed on blood, either unsorted or a sorted T cell fraction (not recorded which). The receptor source for this set is a male donor with ankylosing spondylitis.

This clonotype was detected many times. The rearrangement uses TRBV6-1 and TRBJ2-7, with TRBD1 identical over 9 bases. Per germline, CDR1 MNHNS and CDR2 SASEGT. This CDR3 is built from 14 residues. Unmatched junction bases numbered 5, after V lost 6 bases and J lost 2 bases. CDR3 nucleotide sequence: TGTGCCAGCAGGAGGACAGGGGCTCCCTACGAGCAGTACTTC. This translates into CASRRTGAPYEQYF.

V and J are TRBV10-3 and TRBJ2-2; TRBD1 aligns across 11 bases. Germline V gives CDR1 ENHRY, CDR2 SYGVKD. The length of the CDR3 is 18 residues. V dropped 6 bases and J dropped 9; count of bases not matched to a gene: 18. CDR3 nucleotides: TGTGCCATCAGCCTCGCTGGGGGGGACAGGGGGAGCCGCCGGGAGCTGTTTTTT. Residues: CAISLAGGDRGSRRELFF.

The rearrangement uses TRBV11-2 and TRBJ1-5; 7 bases are a match to TRBD1. Germline lookup yields CDR1 SGHAT and CDR2 FQNNGV. Unmatched junction bases numbered 2, after V lost 8 bases and J lost 7 bases. The CDR3 consists of 11 residues. The CDR3 coding sequence is TGTGCCAGCGGACAGGAACAGCCCCAGCATTTT. Translating it yields CASGQEQPQHF.

At least ten counts were recorded for this clonotype. This chain joins TRBV28 and TRBJ1-1, with D possibly being TRBD1 (5 bases). V was pared by 10 bases and J by 4 bases, with 13 bases between. CDR1 is MDHEN, CDR2 SYDVKM, per germline. The CDR3 consists of 12 residues. This CDR3 is CATKETVTEAFF. The CDR3 coding sequence is TGTGCCACGAAGGAGACAGTCACTGAAGCTTTCTTT. Variable domain in full (rest from reference TRBV28 and TRBJ1-1): DVKVTQSSRYLVKRTGEKVFLECVQDMDHENMFWYRQDPGLGLRLIYFSYDVKMKEKGDIPEGYSVSREKKERFSLILESASTNQTSMYLCATKETVTEAFFGQGTRLTVV.

In its sample, this clonotype was seen many times. The chain uses TRBV4-3 and TRBJ2-3; 12 bases are a match to TRBD2. Germline assignment: CDR1 LGHNA and CDR2 YSLEER. Trimming removed 2 bases from V and 2 bases from J; junction bases left unmatched: 8. The length of the CDR3 is 18 residues. The CDR3 spells CASSQRLAGEMPTDTQYF. CDR3 coding DNA: TGCGCCAGCAGCCAAAGACTAGCGGGGGAAATGCCCACAGATACGCAGTATTTT.

This clonotype was picked up many times. The chain recombines TRBV5-6 with TRBJ2-3; no firm D call. CDR3 length: 15 residues. CDR1 and CDR2 from the germline V gene are SGHDT and YYEEEE. The V and J ends lost 4 bases and 0 bases respectively, with 12 bases between them. CDR3 sequence reads: CASSLTMGSTDTQYF. In DNA, the CDR3 is TGTGCCAGCAGCCTTACCATGGGGAGCACAGATACGCAGTATTTT.

There are many counts of this clonotype. The chain has TRBV7-8 and TRBJ2-7, with a possible D match to TRBD1 (5 bases). CDR1 SGHVS and CDR2 FQNEAQ come from the germline V gene. Trimming took off 4 bases at V and 5 bases at J, with 12 bases between the two ends. The CDR3 totals 13 residues. The CDR3 DNA reads as TGTGCCAGCAGCTCGCGACAGAACCACGAGCAGTACTTC. This translates into CASSSRQNHEQYF.

This clonotype was counted ten times or more. This chain uses TRBV27 with TRBJ2-3; D gene unclear. The ends were cut back, 0 bases at V and 2 bases at J, with 12 bases in the middle. The CDR3 length is 16 residues. Germline CDR1 reads MNHEY; CDR2 reads SMNVEV (reference sequence). CDR3 sequence (DNA): TGTGCCAGCAGTTTATCCCCAGTCCGACCCACAGATACGCAGTATTTT. This codes for CASSLSPVRPTDTQYF.

This clonotype was seen ten or more times. The chain combines TRBV20-1 with TRBJ2-1, with a tentative D call TRBD2 (5 bases). Germline values: CDR1 DFQATT, CDR2 SNEGSKA (reference sequence). The CDR3 has 11 amino acids. CDR3 sequence reads: CSGDNSNEQFF. CDR3 sequence (DNA): TGCAGCGGGGATAATAGCAATGAGCAGTTCTTC.

V and J are TRBV29-1 and TRBJ2-5, with D possibly TRBD1 on 6 matching bases. V was clipped by 6 bases and J by 1 base, with 18 bases between them. The CDR3 covers 15 residues. From germline, CDR1 is SQVTM and CDR2 ANQGSEA. CDR3 in amino acids: CSVPRGDRIQETQYF. CDR3 nucleotides: TGCAGCGTCCCACGGGGTGACAGGATCCAAGAGACCCAGTACTTC.

This clonotype was counted ten times or more. The J gene is TRBJ2-7, the V gene TRBV7-2; no clear D. The CDR3 is made up of 13 amino acids. V was clipped by 5 bases and J by 1 base, with 9 bases between them. The germline CDR1 and CDR2 sequences are SGHTA and FQGNSA. The CDR3 DNA reads as TGTGCCAGCAGCCTAGGACGGTCCTACGAGCAGTACTTC. Translated: CASSLGRSYEQYF. The full variable domain, completed using reference TRBV7-2 and TRBJ2-7, is GAGVSQSPSNKVTEKGKDVELRCDPISGHTALYWYRQSLGQGLEFLIYFQGNSAPDKSGLPSDRFSAERTGGSVSTLTIQRTQQEDSAVYLCASSLGRSYEQYFGPGTRLTVT.

This clonotype was seen at least ten times. The chain couples TRBV20-1 to TRBJ2-7, with 8 positions matching TRBD2. V lost 3 bases to trimming and J lost 9 bases; unmatched junction nucleotides: 7. Germline V gives CDR1 DFQATT, CDR2 SNEGSKA (reference sequence). CDR3 length: 12 amino acids. CDR3 coding DNA: TGCAGTGCTAGCAGAAGCGGGAGCGGGCAGTACTTC. This gives the protein CSASRSGSGQYF.

This clonotype has a count of ten or more. J is TRBJ2-2 and V is TRBV10-3, with no clear D. V was trimmed by 3 bases and J by 10 bases, leaving 6 bases between them. Germline V gives CDR1 ENHRY, CDR2 SYGVKD. The CDR3 sequence is 11 residues long. CDR3 loop: CAISDDAELFF. In nucleotides, the CDR3 is TGTGCCATCAGTGATGACGCGGAGCTGTTTTTT.

This clonotype occurred many times. The CDR3 coding sequence is TGCGCCAGCAGCTTGGCGGCAGGGTATGATTCACCCCTCCACTTT. Its translation: CASSLAAGYDSPLHF. This chain links TRBV5-1 with TRBJ1-6, with D possibly matching TRBD1 (5 bases). This CDR3 is 15 amino acids long. Germline V gene sequence: CDR1 SGHRS, CDR2 YFSETQ. Trimming stripped 0 bases from V and 8 bases from J, with 12 bases between. The full variable domain, rest sourced from reference TRBV5-1 and TRBJ1-6, is KAGVTQTPRYLIKTRGQQVTLSCSPISGHRSVSWYQQTPGQGLQFLFEYFSETQRNKGNFPGRFSGRQFSNSRSEMNVSTLELGDSALYLCASSLAAGYDSPLHFGNGTRLTVT.

This clonotype was seen many times. V and J are TRBV4-3 and TRBJ2-7; possibly TRBD1 for D (6 bases). CDR1 LGHNA and CDR2 YSLEER come from the germline V gene. The CDR3 is 14 amino acids. Trimming removed 4 bases from V and 0 bases from J, with 10 bases in between. The CDR3 is CASSRKDSSYEQYF. As DNA, the CDR3 is TGCGCCAGCAGCCGCAAGGACAGCTCCTACGAGCAGTACTTC.

This clonotype was seen at least ten times. The chain joins TRBV20-1 to TRBJ2-1; TRBD1 aligns across 11 bases. This CDR3 spans 15 amino acids. With V trimmed by 6 bases and J by 3 bases, 7 bases remained unmatched. Germline assignment: CDR1 DFQATT and CDR2 SNEGSKA (reference sequence). CDR3 sequence: CSAAGTGGYYNEQFF. The CDR3 nucleotides read TGCAGTGCGGCCGGGACAGGGGGGTACTACAATGAGCAGTTCTTC.

This clonotype occurred many times. The chain uses TRBV29-1 and TRBJ2-7; 11 nucleotides line up with TRBD2. Trimming cost V 2 bases and J 4 bases; bases outside gene matches: 7. The CDR3 extends over 15 amino acids. CDR1 and CDR2 (germline): SQVTM, ANQGSEA. CDR3 region: CSVEKGTSGFYEQYF. The CDR3 DNA is TGCAGCGTTGAAAAGGGGACTAGCGGATTTTACGAGCAGTACTTC.

This clonotype was picked up many times. This rearrangement joins TRBV29-1 to TRBJ2-7, with a tentative D call TRBD2 (5 bases). Deletions cut 6 bases from V and 6 bases from J, with 18 bases between. The CDR3 is made up of 13 amino acids. The V gene's germline CDR1 is SQVTM and CDR2 ANQGSEA. In nucleotides, the CDR3 is TGCAGCGTCCTCCGGGATCTCGGTACCGAGCAGTACTTC. Translation gives CSVLRDLGTEQYF.

This clonotype was detected many times. The chain combines TRBV9 with TRBJ2-5; 7 bases match TRBD1. V trimming: 4 bases; J trimming: 4 bases; junction bases outside the gene matches: 13. Germline CDR1 SGDLS, CDR2 YYNGEE. This CDR3 has 16 residues. CDR3 coding DNA: TGTGCCAGCAGCTCCCCCCAAGGACAGGTTGGAGAGACCCAGTACTTC. Protein: CASSSPQGQVGETQYF. The full variable domain, rest sourced from reference TRBV9 and TRBJ2-5, is DSGVTQTPKHLITATGQRVTLRCSPRSGDLSVYWYQQSLDQGLQFLIQYYNGEERAKGNILERFSAQQFPDLHSELNLSSLELGDSALYFCASSSPQGQVGETQYFGPGTRLLVL.

This clonotype was found many times. The gene calls are TRBV12-3 or TRBV12-4 and TRBJ1-1; 9 bases line up with TRBD1. The V gene end was trimmed by 2 bases and the J gene end by 2 bases; junction bases not matched to a gene: 9. This CDR3 spans 17 amino acids. The CDR3, as DNA: TGTGCCAGCAGTTTACGGTCGACAGGGGGTTTTAACACTGAAGCTTTCTTT. It yields the protein CASSLRSTGGFNTEAFF.

This clonotype was counted many times. The gene calls are TRBV28 and TRBJ2-1, with D unresolved. Trimming left V 4 bases short and J 5 bases short, with 3 bases between. CDR1 is MDHEN and CDR2 is SYDVKM in the germline V gene. The CDR3 extends over 11 amino acids. CDR3 in amino acids: CASSYNNEQFF. CDR3 coding DNA: TGTGCCAGCAGTTATAACAATGAGCAGTTCTTC.

The chain combines TRBV3-1 with TRBJ1-6; D ambiguous. The germline V and J ends were trimmed by 2 bases and 5 bases, with 16 bases remaining between them. The V gene's germline CDR1 is LGHDT and CDR2 YNNKEL (reference sequence). The CDR3 is 17 residues long. CDR3 region: CASSQTRALQNNSPLHF. In DNA, the CDR3 is TGTGCCAGCAGCCAAACGCGGGCGCTACAGAATAATTCACCCCTCCACTTT.

This clonotype was seen at least ten times. This chain joins TRBV5-1 and TRBJ2-4; D is ambiguous. The V gene lost 0 bases and the J gene lost 5 bases, with 12 bases spanning the gap. The CDR3 totals 15 residues. The V gene's germline CDR1 is SGHRS and CDR2 YFSETQ. This CDR3 reads CASSLEGSGENIQYF. The CDR3 DNA is TGCGCCAGCAGCTTGGAGGGCTCTGGTGAAAACATTCAGTACTTC.

Ten or more counts support this clonotype. This chain links TRBV11-2 with TRBJ1-1; no clear D gene. The CDR3 has 12 residues. Germline V lookup: CDR1 SGHAT, CDR2 FQNNGV. Between the trimmed V and J ends, which lost 2 bases and 8 bases, there was a span of 9 bases. CDR3 residues: CASSLSGVEAFF. The CDR3 region has the DNA TGTGCCAGCAGCTTATCCGGGGTGGAAGCTTTCTTT.

This clonotype was observed many times. The chain is built from TRBV10-3 and TRBJ1-2; D ambiguous. The CDR3 runs to 13 residues. V gave up 7 bases and J gave up 4 bases, with 13 bases separating them. CDR1 and CDR2 from the germline V gene are ENHRY and SYGVKD. The CDR3 region has the DNA TGTGCCATCACCATGGTGGAGAGCTATGGCTACACCTTC. Its translation: CAITMVESYGYTF.

This clonotype was found a few times. This chain links TRBV7-2 with TRBJ1-2, with D uncertain. The germline V and J ends were trimmed by 3 bases and 6 bases, with 17 bases remaining between them. This CDR3 is built from 15 residues. The germline V gene encodes CDR1 SGHTA and CDR2 FQGNSA. CDR3 in DNA: TGTGCCAGCAGCTTCGTGACTTGGGATGAGAATGGCTACACCTTC. The encoded protein is CASSFVTWDENGYTF.

This clonotype was counted ten times or more. The V and J genes are TRBV5-1 and TRBJ2-1, with 8 bases identical to TRBD2. Germline CDR1 and CDR2: SGHRS and YFSETQ. This CDR3 is built from 15 residues. J gave up 2 bases and V 4 bases, and 5 bases lay outside the gene matches. The CDR3 DNA reads TGCGCCAGCAGCGACCTAGCGGGCGCCTACAATGAGCAGTTCTTC. Protein sequence: CASSDLAGAYNEQFF.